The rows below give T cell receptor beta chains drawn from one sample of a study of blood T cell repertoires in COVID-19. Only in-frame clones appear in the TCRdb table, and some are missing; sequencing was by immunoSEQ multiplex PCR. The sample lists fewer than 300,000 clones; roughly 88% were seen once. The sequencing sample was made of PBMCs or T cells enriched from blood (not recorded which). The origin of the receptors is a woman in her twenties or thirties who had recovered from COVID-19. Each CDR3 is given with its conserved first and last residue. The order of the fields is J gene, clone size, V gene, D gene, CDR3 protein, CDR3 DNA. The D gene is left open where the match is weak. A clone size is listed for some rows: how often the clone was seen (once, few, many), or a class if it is expanded.

TRBJ1-4	few	TRBV5-6	-	CASSLGQIPGKLFF	TGTGCCAGCAGCTTGGGGCAGATTCCGGGAAAACTGTTTTTT
TRBJ2-1	-	TRBV27	TRBD1	CASRRPRTGAGSNEQFF	TGTGCCAGCAGACGCCCTCGGACAGGGGCCGGGAGCAATGAGCAGTTCTTC
TRBJ1-1	-	TRBV5-1	-	CASSSRGGMNTEAFF	TGCGCCAGCAGCTCCAGGGGCGGAATGAACACTGAAGCTTTCTTT
TRBJ2-7	-	TRBV28	-	CASSLGEQGNEQYF	TGTGCCAGCAGTTTAGGGGAACAGGGAAACGAGCAGTACTTC
TRBJ2-5	-	TRBV19	TRBD1	CASSMSRTGGREETQYF	TGTGCCAGTAGTATGTCCCGGACAGGGGGAAGGGAAGAGACCCAGTACTTC
TRBJ2-1	once	TRBV12-3/TRBV12-4	-	CASSLAHEQFF	TGTGCCAGCAGTTTGGCCCATGAGCAGTTCTTC
TRBJ1-1	few	TRBV5-1	TRBD1	CASSFRDSPNTEAFF	TGCGCCAGCAGCTTCCGGGACAGTCCGAACACTGAAGCTTTCTTT
TRBJ1-1	-	TRBV11-2	-	CASSLYARANTEAFF	TGTGCCAGCAGCTTATACGCCAGGGCGAACACTGAAGCTTTCTTT
TRBJ1-2	-	TRBV5-6	-	CASSFSQTGYGYTF	TGTGCCAGCAGCTTCTCTCAAACAGGCTATGGCTACACCTTC
TRBJ2-1	-	TRBV6-5	-	CASSYSTGSEQFF	TGTGCCAGCAGTTACTCGACAGGATCTGAGCAGTTCTTC
TRBJ2-3	-	TRBV28	-	CATRLNRAELYF	TGTGCCACCAGATTGAACAGGGCGGAGCTGTATTTT
TRBJ1-5	few	TRBV30	-	CAWSRTQGPQHF	TGTGCCTGGAGCCGAACTCAGGGGCCCCAGCATTTT
TRBJ1-2	-	TRBV5-1	-	CASSLEGVSYGYTF	TGCGCCAGCAGCTTGGAAGGGGTCTCTTATGGCTACACCTTC
TRBJ1-2	-	TRBV6-5	TRBD1	CASTKGASVYGYTF	TGTGCCAGCACCAAGGGGGCGTCGGTCTATGGCTACACCTTC
TRBJ2-7	-	TRBV19	-	CASSRQFGPYEQYF	TGTGCCAGTAGTCGACAGTTTGGCCCCTACGAGCAGTACTTC
TRBJ1-5	-	TRBV15	TRBD1	CATSDRGRNQPQHF	TGTGCCACCAGTGACAGGGGCCGGAATCAGCCCCAGCATTTT
TRBJ1-3	-	TRBV4-1	-	CASSVNRVGNTIYF	TGCGCCAGCAGTGTAAACAGGGTAGGAAACACCATATATTTT
TRBJ2-7	-	TRBV12-3/TRBV12-4	-	CASSSTTTYEQYF	TGTGCCAGCAGTTCCACAACGACCTACGAGCAGTACTTC
TRBJ2-4	-	TRBV28	-	CASSLQGAKNIQYF	TGTGCCAGCAGCCTTCAGGGGGCCAAAAACATTCAGTACTTC
TRBJ1-1	-	TRBV5-1	TRBD1	CASSQDRDAEAFF	TGCGCCAGCAGCCAAGACAGGGACGCTGAAGCTTTCTTT
TRBJ1-2	-	TRBV30	TRBD1	CAAEDRGRRGYTF	TGTGCCGCCGAGGACAGGGGGCGACGTGGCTACACCTTC
TRBJ1-2	-	TRBV2	-	CASTGDRFNGYTF	TGTGCCAGCACCGGAGACAGGTTTAATGGCTACACCTTC
TRBJ2-3	once	TRBV29-1	-	CSVSGLTSTDTQYF	TGCAGCGTTTCCGGACTAACTAGCACAGATACGCAGTATTTT
TRBJ2-7	-	TRBV28	TRBD1	CASSLVPGQNNRIYYEQYF	TGTGCCAGCAGCTTAGTCCCGGGACAGAATAATAGGATATACTACGAGCAGTACTTC
TRBJ1-2	-	TRBV19	TRBD1	CASTSLGGDGNYGYTF	TGTGCCAGTACCTCACTAGGGGGCGATGGTAACTATGGCTACACCTTC
TRBJ1-2	-	TRBV28	-	CASSRVNYGYTF	TGTGCCAGCAGTCGCGTAAACTATGGCTACACCTTC
TRBJ1-5	few	TRBV12-5	TRBD1	CASGSPTGALSNQPQHF	TGTGCTAGTGGTTCACCTACAGGGGCCCTTAGCAATCAGCCCCAGCATTTT
TRBJ1-1	-	TRBV9	-	CASSPADWMNTEAFF	TGTGCCAGCAGCCCAGCGGACTGGATGAACACTGAAGCTTTCTTT
TRBJ1-5	-	TRBV24-1	TRBD1	CATRDRAGQPQHF	TGTGCCACCAGAGACAGGGCGGGTCAGCCCCAGCATTTT
TRBJ2-1	-	TRBV3-1/TRBV3-2	TRBD2	CASSSPLIAGEQFF	TGTGCCAGCAGCTCTCCACTCATAGCGGGGGAGCAGTTCTTC
TRBJ2-5	-	TRBV5-1	TRBD2	CASSLTSGGETQYF	TGCGCCAGCAGCTTGACTAGCGGGGGAGAGACCCAGTACTTC
TRBJ1-2	-	TRBV5-5	-	CASSLVDRKINYGYTF	TGTGCCAGCAGCTTGGTAGACAGGAAAATTAACTATGGCTACACCTTC
TRBJ2-7	-	TRBV13	TRBD2	CASSSPRGTSSNEQYF	TGTGCCAGCAGCTCTCCTAGGGGGACTAGCTCCAACGAGCAGTACTTC
TRBJ2-1	-	TRBV5-1	-	CASSPTYGAGPSGGEQFF	TGCGCCAGCAGCCCGACCTACGGAGCCGGGCCCTCTGGAGGTGAGCAGTTCTTC
TRBJ1-5	few	TRBV10-2	TRBD1	CASSEGDSRPQHF	TGCGCCAGCAGTGAGGGGGACAGTCGGCCCCAGCATTTT
TRBJ1-5	-	TRBV28	-	CASRGANQPQHF	TGTGCCAGCAGGGGAGCAAATCAGCCCCAGCATTTT
TRBJ2-1	once	TRBV6-5	TRBD2	CASRGAGGSYNEQFF	TGTGCCAGCAGGGGAGCGGGGGGTTCCTACAATGAGCAGTTCTTC
TRBJ2-7	-	TRBV10-3	-	CAISELYEQYF	TGTGCCATCAGTGAACTCTACGAGCAGTACTTC
TRBJ2-3	-	TRBV5-6	-	CASSLGGGRTDTQYF	TGTGCCAGCAGCTTGGGCGGGGGCCGGACAGATACGCAGTATTTT
TRBJ1-1	-	TRBV6-5	-	CASRTQLSEAFF	TGTGCCAGCAGAACACAGCTATCTGAAGCTTTCTTT
TRBJ1-1	-	TRBV2	-	CASKGGQDTEAFF	TGTGCCAGCAAGGGAGGGCAGGACACTGAAGCTTTCTTT
TRBJ1-1	-	TRBV27	-	CASIIIAGAETEAFF	TGTGCCAGCATTATTATAGCAGGGGCCGAAACTGAAGCTTTCTTT
TRBJ2-7	few	TRBV10-2	-	CASSGFEAHEQYF	TGCGCCAGCAGTGGGTTTGAGGCCCACGAGCAGTACTTC
TRBJ1-1	-	TRBV28	-	CASFTSKQGSFTEAFF	TGTGCCAGCTTCACATCAAAACAGGGTTCGTTTACTGAAGCTTTCTTT
TRBJ1-2	-	TRBV11-2	TRBD1	CASSPIRGRRNYGYTF	TGTGCCAGCAGTCCCATCAGGGGGCGGCGTAACTATGGCTACACCTTC
TRBJ1-6	-	TRBV10-1	-	CASRDGGNSPLHF	TGCGCCAGCCGGGACGGGGGTAATTCACCCCTCCACTTT
TRBJ2-2	-	TRBV28	TRBD1	CASSPSDRGIGELFF	TGTGCCAGCAGTCCATCGGACAGGGGGATAGGGGAGCTGTTTTTT
TRBJ2-2	-	TRBV7-8	TRBD1	CASRGQGAPGELFF	TGTGCCAGCAGGGGACAGGGGGCCCCCGGGGAGCTGTTTTTT
TRBJ2-7	-	TRBV7-9	TRBD1	CASSFQQGVGEQYF	TGTGCCAGCAGCTTCCAACAGGGGGTAGGCGAGCAGTACTTC
TRBJ1-6	-	TRBV18	-	CASSPGQKNNSPLHF	TGTGCCAGCTCACCGGGCCAGAAGAATAATTCACCCCTCCACTTT
TRBJ2-3	-	TRBV11-2	TRBD2	CASSLNGASGRLDTQYF	TGTGCCAGCAGCTTAAACGGTGCTAGCGGGAGGCTTGATACGCAGTATTTT
TRBJ2-1	-	TRBV7-3	-	CASSPSSSYNEQFF	TGTGCCAGCAGCCCCTCTTCCTCCTACAATGAGCAGTTCTTC
TRBJ2-1	-	TRBV7-2	-	CASSLGAGESYNEQFF	TGTGCCAGCAGCTTAGGGGCAGGGGAATCCTACAATGAGCAGTTCTTC
TRBJ2-7	-	TRBV4-1	TRBD1	CASSQGRYRGPYEQYF	TGCGCCAGCAGCCAAGGAAGATACAGGGGACCCTACGAGCAGTACTTC
TRBJ1-6	few	TRBV3-1/TRBV3-2	-	CASSQDLRAGVSPLHF	TGTGCCAGCAGCCAAGATCTCAGGGCAGGGGTATCACCCCTCCACTTT
TRBJ1-3	-	TRBV28	TRBD1	CASGTGDLGSGNTIYF	TGTGCCAGCGGCACAGGGGATTTGGGGTCTGGAAACACCATATATTTT
TRBJ2-1	once	TRBV4-1	-	CASSQDDLQRDEQFF	TGCGCCAGCAGCCAAGACGACCTCCAGCGGGATGAGCAGTTCTTC